A single sample is the source of the 8 T cell receptor beta chains below, sequenced in a study of cytomegalovirus exposure and HLA in healthy donors (dated by TCRdb to 2016 to 2017). The library was generated by the immunoSEQ multiplex PCR assay. The multiplex PCR relied on a mix of 60 forward primers for TCR Vbeta segments and 13 reverse primers for TCR Jbeta segments. The immuneACCESS repertoire file appears here via TCRdb, limited to in-frame rearrangements. These files lack a portion of the clones; in checked studies, under half of the deficit traces to unresolved V genes, and the cause of the others is not known. The sample table lists about 120,000 clones, over 70% of them with a count of one. The ten largest clones add up to around 3.7% of the sample. The material sequenced was PBMCs. These receptors were collected from a woman aged 40 to 55 in good health and CMV-seronegative.

J is TRBJ2-5 and V is TRBV6-5; 7 nucleotides align to TRBD1. Trimming at V came to 5 bases and at J to 5 bases, leaving 5 bases not matched to a gene. From germline, CDR1 is MNHEY and CDR2 SVGAGI. CDR3 length equals 13 residues. CDR3 DNA sequence: TGTGCCAGCAGTCGAGGGGGCTTGGAGACCCAGTACTTC. Its protein product is CASSRGGLETQYF.

This clone has more than one count but fewer than ten. The chain carries TRBV7-2 and TRBJ1-2, with TRBD1 matching over 10 bases. J was trimmed by 8 bases and V by 0 bases; bases with no gene match: 6. The CDR3 consists of 15 residues. Per the germline V gene, CDR1 is SGHTA and CDR2 is FQGNSA. The CDR3 protein is CASSLAGQGRGGYTF. DNA for the CDR3: TGTGCCAGCAGCTTAGCGGGACAGGGGAGGGGCGGCTACACCTTC.

The chain combines TRBV2 with TRBJ2-7; TRBD2 aligns across 8 bases. The V segment lost 7 bases and the J segment 2 bases; nucleotides outside the gene matches: 4. The CDR3 spans 13 residues. The germline CDR1 and CDR2 sequences are SNHLY and FYNNEI. The CDR3 DNA is TGTGCCAGCAACCAACTAGCGGCCTACGAGCAGTACTTC. Its protein is CASNQLAAYEQYF.

The chain uses TRBV7-8 and TRBJ2-7; 8 bases line up with TRBD1. Germline V gene data show CDR1 as SGHVS and CDR2 as FQNEAQ. CDR3 size: 14 residues. With V trimmed by 5 bases and J by 4 bases, 7 bases remained unmatched. The CDR3 reads CASSQDRVGYEQYF. The CDR3 nucleotides read TGTGCCAGCAGCCAGGACAGGGTAGGGTACGAGCAGTACTTC.

This chain connects TRBV7-9 to TRBJ1-2; the D is unclear. The CDR3 has 12 residues. Trimming stripped 5 bases from V and 1 base from J, with 5 bases between. From germline, CDR1 is SEHNR and CDR2 FQNEAQ (reference sequence). The CDR3 sequence is CASSHINYGYTF. The CDR3, as DNA: TGTGCCAGCAGCCACATTAACTATGGCTACACCTTC.

This sequence joins TRBV5-1 and TRBJ2-3; a possible D gene is TRBD2 (6 bases). V shed 6 bases and J shed 6 bases, with 8 bases lying between them. Germline lookup yields CDR1 SGHRS and CDR2 YFSETQ. The CDR3 contains 11 residues. CDR3 protein: CASTGTDTQYF. The CDR3 coding sequence is TGCGCCAGCACAGGGACTGATACGCAGTATTTT.

V is TRBV29-1 and J is TRBJ2-7; D ambiguous. Trimming took 4 bases from V and 0 from J, leaving 16 bases between them. CDR1 and CDR2 (germline): SQVTM, ANQGSEA. The CDR3 totals 15 residues. As DNA, the CDR3 is TGCAGCGTTGCAGCAGGCATTCCAATCTCCTACGAGCAGTACTTC. It translates to CSVAAGIPISYEQYF.

The chain employs TRBV4-3 and TRBJ1-2; D is possibly TRBD1 (6 bases). The germline V gene has CDR1 LGHNA and CDR2 YSLEER. The CDR3 runs to 15 residues. V gave up 4 bases and J gave up 6 bases, with 18 bases separating them. In DNA, the CDR3 is TGCGCCAGCAGCCCACGATGGGACATAGTAAATGGCTACACCTTC. As protein: CASSPRWDIVNGYTF.